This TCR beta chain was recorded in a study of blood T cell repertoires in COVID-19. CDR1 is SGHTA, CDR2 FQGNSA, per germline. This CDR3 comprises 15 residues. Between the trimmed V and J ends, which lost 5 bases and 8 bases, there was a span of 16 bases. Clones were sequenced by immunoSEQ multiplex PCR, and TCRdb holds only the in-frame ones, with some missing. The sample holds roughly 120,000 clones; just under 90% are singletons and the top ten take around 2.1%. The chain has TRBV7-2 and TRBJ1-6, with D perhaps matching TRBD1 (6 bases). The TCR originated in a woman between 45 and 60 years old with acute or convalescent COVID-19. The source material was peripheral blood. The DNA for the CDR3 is TGTGCCAGCAGCACGCAGAGGGGGGGCTATTCACCCCTCCACTTT. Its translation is CASSTQRGGYSPLHF.